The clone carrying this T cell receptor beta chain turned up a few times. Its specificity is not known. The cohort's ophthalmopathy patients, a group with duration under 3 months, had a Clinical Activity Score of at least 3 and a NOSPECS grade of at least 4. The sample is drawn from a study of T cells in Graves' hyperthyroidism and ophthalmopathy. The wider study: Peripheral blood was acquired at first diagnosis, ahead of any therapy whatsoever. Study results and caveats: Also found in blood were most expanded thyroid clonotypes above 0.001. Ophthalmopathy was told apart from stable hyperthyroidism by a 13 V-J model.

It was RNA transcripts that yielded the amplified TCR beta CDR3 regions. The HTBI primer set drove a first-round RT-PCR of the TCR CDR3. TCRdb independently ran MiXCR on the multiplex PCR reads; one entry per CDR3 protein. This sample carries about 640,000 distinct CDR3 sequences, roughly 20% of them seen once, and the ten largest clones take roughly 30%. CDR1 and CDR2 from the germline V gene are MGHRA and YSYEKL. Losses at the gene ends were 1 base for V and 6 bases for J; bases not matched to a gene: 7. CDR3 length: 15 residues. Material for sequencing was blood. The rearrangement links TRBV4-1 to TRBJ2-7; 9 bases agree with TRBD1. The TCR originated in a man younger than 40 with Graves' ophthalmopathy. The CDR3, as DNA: TGCGCCAGCAGCCAAGTAGGACAGGGGATGATCGAGCAGTACTTC. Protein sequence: CASSQVGQGMIEQYF.